This TCR beta chain is drawn from a study of cytomegalovirus exposure and HLA in healthy donors. Study-wide findings and caveats: Later analysis identified a missense DCLRE1C variant that was linked to TCR beta V- and J-gene trimming. Donors belonging to an Asian-associated ancestry cluster reportedly showed fewer N-insertions in productive TCRs than the roughly 670-donor mean, according to what a later analysis found. Presence/absence analyses treated sequencing depth as roughly uniform across donors.

V was cut by 2 bases and J by 3 bases, with 11 bases left in between. Germline values: CDR1 MGHRA, CDR2 YSYEKL. This CDR3 is built from 15 residues. Details on this clone: Its target is not known.

The PCR ran on 60 Vbeta and 13 Jbeta primers. Assay: immunoSEQ multiplex PCR; the TCRdb copy retains only in-frame clones and omits some. This table has about 130,000 clones, 77% appearing once. The J gene is TRBJ1-3, the V gene TRBV4-1, with D maybe TRBD1 (6 bases). The specimen was PBMCs. The receptor was derived from a male donor in good health and CMV-seronegative. The DNA of the CDR3 is TGCGCCAGCAGCCAACCCAGGACAGATGGAAACACCATATATTTT. Protein sequence: CASSQPRTDGNTIYF.